Each of the 19 T cell receptor beta chains below was sequenced from the same sample in a study of blood T cell repertoires in COVID-19. Assay used: immunoSEQ multiplex PCR; TCRdb lists only in-frame clones, some missing. The sample includes more than 50,000 clones, 70% to 75% of them seen just once. The sample taken for sequencing was peripheral blood. The receptors come from a woman in her seventies with acute or convalescent COVID-19.

Only a few counts were recorded for this clone. The chain combines TRBV27 with TRBJ1-6; D is perhaps TRBD1 (6 bases). The V and J ends lost 10 bases and 9 bases respectively, with 25 bases between them. CDR1 is MNHEY, CDR2 SMNVEV, per germline (reference sequence). The CDR3 is 16 residues long. The CDR3 coding sequence is TGTGCCACCCAACGGATGGGGGCATCCCCGATTTCACCCCTCCACTTT. This sequence encodes CATQRMGASPISPLHF.

The genes are TRBV7-9 and TRBJ2-2, with TRBD1 matching over 7 bases. CDR3 length equals 14 residues. Unmatched junction bases numbered 6, after V lost 5 bases and J lost 6 bases. In germline, CDR1 is SEHNR, CDR2 FQNEAQ (reference sequence). The chain's CDR3 is CASSVGTVAGELFF. CDR3 sequence (DNA): TGTGCCAGCAGCGTCGGGACAGTCGCCGGGGAGCTGTTTTTT.

This chain links TRBV9 with TRBJ1-3, with a possible D match to TRBD1 (5 bases). CDR3 length equals 15 residues. CDR1 SGDLS and CDR2 YYNGEE come from the germline V gene. Trimming removed 3 bases from V and 4 bases from J, with 14 bases in between. The CDR3 bases are TGTGCCAGCAGCGACAGACCGTCAGGGGGAAACACCATATATTTT. As protein: CASSDRPSGGNTIYF.

This sequence joins TRBV5-1 and TRBJ2-3, with TRBD2 matching over 8 bases. From germline, CDR1 is SGHRS and CDR2 YFSETQ. The CDR3 runs to 14 residues. The J segment lost 2 bases and the V segment lost 5 bases, leaving 4 bases of the junction unmatched. This chain's CDR3 is CASSVAGITDTQYF. The CDR3 DNA reads TGCGCCAGCAGTGTAGCGGGGATCACAGATACGCAGTATTTT.

The chain is built from TRBV7-9 and TRBJ1-3; possibly TRBD1 for D (5 bases). Trimming stripped 5 bases from V and 1 base from J, with 12 bases between. Germline values: CDR1 SEHNR, CDR2 FQNEAQ (reference sequence). The CDR3 spans 15 residues. The CDR3 spells CASSGPRDSGNTIYF. The CDR3 DNA reads TGTGCCAGCAGCGGCCCCAGGGATTCTGGAAACACCATATATTTT.

This clone was picked up one time. The V and J genes are TRBV18 and TRBJ1-4; tentatively, D is TRBD1 (6 bases). There are 14 residues in the CDR3. Germline CDR1 reads KGHSH; CDR2 reads LQKENI. Trimming took 2 bases from V and 7 from J, leaving 11 bases between them. The CDR3 DNA sequence: TGTGCCAGCTCACCAGGGGGCTGGGGTGAAAAACTGTTTTTT. This gives the protein CASSPGGWGEKLFF.

The chain is built from TRBV5-6 and TRBJ2-3; unclear D gene. The CDR3 contains 14 residues. The germline CDR1 and CDR2 sequences are SGHDT and YYEEEE. V was trimmed by 1 base and J by 5 bases, leaving 11 bases between them. CDR3 nucleotides: TGTGCCAGCAGCTTGAGTACCTCAGTAGATACGCAGTATTTT. This gives the protein CASSLSTSVDTQYF.

The chain has TRBV29-1 and TRBJ1-2; 10 positions match TRBD1. The CDR3 covers 15 residues. Unmatched junction bases numbered 15, after V lost 6 bases and J lost 8 bases. Germline V gene lookup returns CDR1 SQVTM and CDR2 ANQGSEA. The CDR3, as DNA: TGCAGCGTCGGCCAGGGACAGGGGTCTTCGTACGGCTACACCTTC. This encodes CSVGQGQGSSYGYTF.

This sequence joins TRBV18 and TRBJ2-5, with D unclear. The germline V gene encodes CDR1 KGHSH and CDR2 LQKENI. The CDR3 length is 13 residues. Trimming removed 5 bases from V and 0 bases from J, with 7 bases in between. CDR3 loop: CASSGTDQETQYF. CDR3 DNA sequence: TGTGCCAGCTCAGGTACGGACCAAGAGACCCAGTACTTC. The variable domain in full, with the rest retrieved from reference TRBV18 and TRBJ2-5, is NAGVMQNPRHLVRRRGQEARLRCSPMKGHSHVYWYRQLPEEGLKFMVYLQKENIIDESGMPKERFSAEFPKEGPSILRIQQVVRGDSAAYFCASSGTDQETQYFGPGTRLLVL.

This rearrangement joins TRBV5-6 to TRBJ2-1; 9 bases fit TRBD1. Germline V CDR1 and CDR2: SGHDT, YYEEEE. V shed 1 base, J shed 5 bases, and the junction held 10 bases outside the gene matches. There are 17 residues in the CDR3. CDR3 residues: CASSLIGGQGRHNEQFF. In DNA form, the CDR3 reads TGTGCCAGCAGCTTGATTGGGGGACAGGGTCGACACAATGAGCAGTTCTTC.

This clone was observed a handful of times. The chain recombines TRBV5-1 with TRBJ1-1; no firm D call. CDR1 and CDR2 from the germline V gene are SGHRS and YFSETQ. The CDR3 runs to 12 residues. V was shortened by 2 bases and J by 1 base, with 3 bases between the two germline ends. The CDR3 protein is CASSLQNTEAFF. CDR3 bases: TGCGCCAGCAGCTTACAGAACACTGAAGCTTTCTTT.

V is TRBV19 and J is TRBJ1-5, with TRBD1 matching 8 bases. The germline gives CDR1 LNHDA, CDR2 SQIVND (reference sequence). The V and J ends lost 4 bases and 3 bases, in that order; junction bases with no gene match: 5. The CDR3 loop spans 15 amino acids. The CDR3 region is CASSNGQGLNQPQHF. As DNA, the CDR3 is TGTGCCAGTAGTAACGGACAGGGACTCAATCAGCCCCAGCATTTT. Full variable domain (outside the CDR3, taken from reference TRBV19 and TRBJ1-5): DGGITQSPKYLFRKEGQNVTLSCEQNLNHDAMYWYRQDPGQGLRLIYYSQIVNDFQKGDIAEGYSVSREKKESFPLTVTSAQKNPTAFYLCASSNGQGLNQPQHFGDGTRLSIL.

The chain employs TRBV18 and TRBJ1-3, with D possibly matching TRBD1 (6 bases). CDR1 is KGHSH, CDR2 LQKENI, per germline. V dropped 3 bases and J dropped 7 bases, with 16 bases sitting between them. CDR3 length: 15 residues. CDR3 amino acids: CASSPVSWTENTIYF. CDR3 nucleotides: TGTGCCAGCTCACCGGTCTCCTGGACAGAGAACACCATATATTTT.

The genes are TRBV2 and TRBJ1-1; 7 bases agree with TRBD1. The CDR3 has 13 amino acids. The V segment lost 7 bases and the J segment 1 base; nucleotides outside the gene matches: 3. Germline lookup yields CDR1 SNHLY and CDR2 FYNNEI. The CDR3 protein is CASKRTGNTEAFF. The DNA for the CDR3 is TGTGCCAGCAAGAGGACAGGGAACACTGAAGCTTTCTTT.

The chain joins TRBV5-5 to TRBJ1-3; the match to TRBD1 covers 7 bases. The CDR3 spans 16 residues. Germline CDR1 and CDR2: SGHKS and YYEKEE (reference sequence). V lost 1 base to trimming and J lost 3 bases; unmatched junction nucleotides: 7. As DNA, the CDR3 is TGTGCCAGCAGCTTGATCCCAGACAGGGTTGGAAACACCATATATTTT. Its protein is CASSLIPDRVGNTIYF.

The chain employs TRBV27 and TRBJ1-1; 8 bases line up with TRBD1. This CDR3 contains 16 residues. Germline trimming cut 2 bases from V and 0 bases from J; bases unmatched to any gene: 5. Germline lookup yields CDR1 MNHEY and CDR2 SMNVEV (reference sequence). CDR3 amino acids: CASSLGQGALNTEAFF. CDR3 coding DNA: TGTGCCAGCAGTTTAGGGCAGGGGGCTTTGAACACTGAAGCTTTCTTT.

The J gene is TRBJ2-6, the V gene TRBV19; 8 positions agree with TRBD1. Germline V gene sequence: CDR1 LNHDA, CDR2 SQIVND (reference sequence). V lost 3 bases to trimming and J lost 0 bases; unmatched junction nucleotides: 4. The CDR3 contains 17 residues. CDR3 amino acids: CASSIGTGVSGANVLTF. The CDR3 DNA reads as TGTGCCAGTAGTATTGGGACAGGTGTCTCTGGGGCCAACGTCCTGACTTTC. Full variable domain (missing parts from reference TRBV19 and TRBJ2-6): DGGITQSPKYLFRKEGQNVTLSCEQNLNHDAMYWYRQDPGQGLRLIYYSQIVNDFQKGDIAEGYSVSREKKESFPLTVTSAQKNPTAFYLCASSIGTGVSGANVLTFGAGSRLTVL.

The chain carries TRBV27 and TRBJ1-1; a possible D gene is TRBD1 (5 bases). The CDR3 is made up of 15 amino acids. V dropped 2 bases and J dropped 5 bases, with 15 bases sitting between them. Germline V CDR1 and CDR2: MNHEY, SMNVEV (reference sequence). As DNA, the CDR3 is TGTGCCAGCAGTTTAAGGGGATACCTAGGAACTGAAGCTTTCTTT. Its translation is CASSLRGYLGTEAFF.

The chain uses TRBV27 and TRBJ2-7, with a possible D match to TRBD2 (5 bases). Trimming pared 4 bases from V and 3 bases from J, leaving 16 bases between. There are 15 residues in the CDR3. From germline, CDR1 is MNHEY and CDR2 SMNVEV (reference sequence). Here the CDR3 DNA reads TGTGCCAGCAGTTACCTTCCGGGGTTTAACTACGAGCAGTACTTC. It is translated as CASSYLPGFNYEQYF.